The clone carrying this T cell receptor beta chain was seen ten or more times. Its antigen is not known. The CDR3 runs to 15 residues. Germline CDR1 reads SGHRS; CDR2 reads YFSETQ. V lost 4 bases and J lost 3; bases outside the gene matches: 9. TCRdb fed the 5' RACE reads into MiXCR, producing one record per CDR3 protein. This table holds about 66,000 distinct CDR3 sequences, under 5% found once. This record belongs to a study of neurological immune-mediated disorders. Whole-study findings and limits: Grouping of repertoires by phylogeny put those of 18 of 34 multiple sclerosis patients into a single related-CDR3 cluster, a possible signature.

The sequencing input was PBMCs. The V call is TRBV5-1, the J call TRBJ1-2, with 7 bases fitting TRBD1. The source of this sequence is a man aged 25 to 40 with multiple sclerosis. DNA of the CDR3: TGCGCCAGCAGCAGACAGGGCCGGGGAGACTATGGCTACACCTTC. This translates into CASSRQGRGDYGYTF.